This T cell receptor beta chain was sequenced in a study of beta chain features in type 1 diabetes. General observations from the study: The study found moderately but significantly shorter TCRB CDR3s in all four CD4+ subsets of Type 1 diabetes patients.

Every single donor gave one heparinised blood draw, and these averaged approximately 120 mL. Cells sorted by CD45RO/CCR7/CD25/CD127/CD95/CD27 comprised CD4+ naive, central memory, regulatory and stem cell-like memory cells. cDNA synthesis used the whole RNA isolate, giving expressed TCRB sequences. Using immunoSEQ multiplex PCR, the repertoire was profiled, and TCRdb retains in-frame clones only, with some absent. The sample contains 430,000 or so clones, over 10% of which appear only once. Comments on this clone: Antigen unknown.

This receptor was identified in a woman aged 18-29 years in good health. The sample taken for sequencing was naive CD4+ T cells from blood.

The CDR3 coding sequence is TGTGCCAGCAGCTTGGCGGGGCCGGTGGAAGAGACCCAGTACTTC. This encodes CASSLAGPVEETQYF. V gene TRBV7-9 combines with J gene TRBJ2-5, with D perhaps matching TRBD2 (6 bases). The CDR3 contains 15 residues. Germline-derived CDR1 and CDR2 are SEHNR and FQNEAQ (reference sequence). V was trimmed by 3 bases and J by 3 bases, leaving 14 bases between them.